This T cell receptor beta chain was recovered during a study of blood T cell repertoires in COVID-19. As for the study in general: Samples of COVID-19 (acute and convalescent) were obtained from the United States, Italy and Spain.

Source study methods: Quantification of nucleated cells was approximated via reference gene primer amplification. Sequencing was performed with immunoSEQ multiplex PCR; in TCRdb, only in-frame clones are kept and a portion is missing. V and J calls and clone size are those listed in that table; D and trimming were worked out from the DNA. The sample records approximately 220,000 clones, more than 80% being singletons. The CDR3 has 15 residues. Germline values: CDR1 LGHDT, CDR2 YNNKEL (reference sequence). The V end lost 4 bases, the J end lost 0 bases, and 10 bases lay between the germline ends. The sample was peripheral blood. The receptor comes from a woman aged 80 or over with acute or convalescent COVID-19. The V and J genes are TRBV3-1 (or the pseudogene TRBV3-2) and TRBJ2-1; D is unresolved. The CDR3 reads CASSPYGSSYNEQFF. In DNA, the CDR3 is TGTGCCAGCAGCCCTTACGGTAGCTCCTACAATGAGCAGTTCTTC.